The 26 T cell receptor beta chains listed next were all sequenced from one sample in a study of post-analysis software for immune sequencing data. General observations from the study: Patients showed TRBV5-6, TRBV5-1 and TRBV20-1 among several TRBV segments more frequent than in controls.

Unique-molecular-identifier-tagged TCR beta cDNA libraries were used. TCRdb reanalysed the PCR reads using MiXCR and keeps one entry per CDR3 protein. The profile shows fewer than 850,000 distinct CDR3 sequences, roughly 29% of them singletons. These receptors lack a known antigen. Input material: blood. The receptors here all came from a girl between 10 and 17 years old with multiple sclerosis.

The gene calls are TRBV28 and TRBJ2-1; tentatively, D is TRBD1 (6 bases). Between the trimmed V and J ends, which lost 7 bases and 5 bases, there was a span of 30 bases. This CDR3 has 19 residues. Per germline, CDR1 MDHEN and CDR2 SYDVKM. CDR3 nucleotides: TGTGCCAGCACCGCGACAGGCGTACTGCCCCTTGGTCTCGACAATGAGCAGTTCTTC. Translation: CASTATGVLPLGLDNEQFF.

This clonotype has a handful of counts. The chain recombines TRBV20-1 with TRBJ1-4; the D is unclear. Germline-derived CDR1 and CDR2 are DFQATT and SNEGSKA (reference sequence). V shed 4 bases and J shed 0 bases, with 6 bases lying between them. The CDR3 contains 13 residues. Written as DNA, the CDR3 is TGCAGTGCTACCAAGGCAACTAATGAAAAACTGTTTTTT. Amino acid sequence: CSATKATNEKLFF.

The chain uses TRBV7-8 and TRBJ2-7; unclear D gene. Trimming stripped 1 base from V and 3 bases from J, with 10 bases between. The CDR3 covers 14 residues. Germline V gives CDR1 SGHVS, CDR2 FQNEAQ. CDR3 coding DNA: TGTGCCAGCAGCTTAGGCGCCACCTACTACGAGCAGTACTTC. Translation: CASSLGATYYEQYF.

Only a few counts were recorded for this clonotype. V usage is TRBV4-1 and J usage is TRBJ2-3; TRBD1 agrees at 10 bases. This CDR3 is 15 amino acids long. The germline V gene encodes CDR1 MGHRA and CDR2 YSYEKL. With V trimmed by 1 base and J by 6 bases, 4 bases remained unmatched. The CDR3 protein is CASSQGDRGGDTQYF. In DNA, the CDR3 is TGCGCCAGCAGCCAAGGGGACAGGGGAGGGGATACGCAGTATTTT.

This clonotype was observed a handful of times. This rearrangement joins TRBV20-1 to TRBJ2-3; D remains unclear. The germline V gene has CDR1 DFQATT and CDR2 SNEGSKA (reference sequence). V lost 7 bases to trimming and J lost 1 base, with 9 bases between them. The CDR3 has 12 amino acids. CDR3: CSGSVGTDTQYF. DNA for the CDR3: TGCAGTGGCTCAGTTGGCACAGATACGCAGTATTTT.

A few counts support this clonotype. This chain joins TRBV7-2 and TRBJ2-3; a possible D gene is TRBD1 (6 bases). V lost 5 bases and J lost 2, with 14 bases in between. From germline, CDR1 is SGHTA and CDR2 FQGNSA. The CDR3 covers 15 residues. In nucleotides, the CDR3 is TGTGCCAGCAGCCCAGGGGATAGATCCACAGATACGCAGTATTTT. Protein: CASSPGDRSTDTQYF. The variable domain in full, with the rest retrieved from reference TRBV7-2 and TRBJ2-3, is GAGVSQSPSNKVTEKGKDVELRCDPISGHTALYWYRQSLGQGLEFLIYFQGNSAPDKSGLPSDRFSAERTGGSVSTLTIQRTQQEDSAVYLCASSPGDRSTDTQYFGPGTRLTVL.

In its sample, this clonotype was seen a few times. The chain couples TRBV12-3 or TRBV12-4 to TRBJ1-2; TRBD1 matches 10 bases. The CDR3 contains 17 residues. The ends lost 0 bases at V and 7 bases at J; junction bases unmatched: 11. The CDR3 loop reads CASSLATGGFGLGGYTF. In DNA, the CDR3 is TGTGCCAGCAGTTTAGCGACAGGGGGCTTTGGCCTGGGTGGCTACACCTTC.

The chain has TRBV18 and TRBJ2-7; D unresolved. Trimming pared 6 bases from V and 5 bases from J, leaving 17 bases between. Germline loops: CDR1 KGHSH, CDR2 LQKENI. This CDR3 has 14 amino acids. CDR3 nucleotides: TGTGCCAGCTCCGTCACCCCGGCAGGCGACGAGCAGTACTTC. It codes for CASSVTPAGDEQYF. The variable domain in full, with the rest retrieved from reference TRBV18 and TRBJ2-7, is NAGVMQNPRHLVRRRGQEARLRCSPMKGHSHVYWYRQLPEEGLKFMVYLQKENIIDESGMPKERFSAEFPKEGPSILRIQQVVRGDSAAYFCASSVTPAGDEQYFGPGTRLTVT.

The chain has TRBV7-9 and TRBJ1-1; D gene uncertain. CDR3 length equals 12 residues. Per the germline V gene, CDR1 is SEHNR and CDR2 is FQNEAQ (reference sequence). V shed 5 bases and J shed 8 bases, with 12 bases lying between them. In nucleotides, the CDR3 is TGTGCCAGCAGCCGCGGGGAGGTCGAAGCTTTCTTT. This sequence encodes CASSRGEVEAFF.

This chain links TRBV7-2 with TRBJ1-1; maybe TRBD1 (6 bases). The V end was cut by 1 base, the J end by 0 bases, with 18 bases between. Per the germline V gene, CDR1 is SGHTA and CDR2 is FQGNSA. This CDR3 has 18 amino acids. CDR3 sequence: CASSLELMPGAMNTEAFF. CDR3 DNA: TGTGCCAGCAGCTTAGAGTTGATGCCAGGGGCCATGAACACTGAAGCTTTCTTT.

This clonotype came up a few times. V usage is TRBV11-2 and J usage is TRBJ1-4; D ambiguous. V was trimmed by 2 bases and J by 12 bases, leaving 13 bases between them. This CDR3 region has 13 residues. CDR1 SGHAT and CDR2 FQNNGV come from the germline V gene. The CDR3 loop reads CASSLIAAKQLFF. The CDR3 coding sequence is TGTGCCAGCAGCTTAATCGCGGCGAAACAACTGTTTTTT.

This clonotype has just a few counts. The V call is TRBV28, the J call TRBJ2-1, with D perhaps TRBD1 (5 bases). The CDR3 loop spans 15 amino acids. The germline CDR1 and CDR2 sequences are MDHEN and SYDVKM. Trimming removed 7 bases from V and 5 bases from J, with 18 bases in between. CDR3 region: CASTLRQGANNEQFF. The CDR3 DNA reads TGTGCCAGCACTCTACGGCAGGGTGCGAACAATGAGCAGTTCTTC.

The rearrangement joins TRBV7-2 to TRBJ1-5; 7 bases are a match to TRBD1. V shed 1 base and J 0 bases; nucleotides not matched to a gene: 6. The germline CDR1 and CDR2 sequences are SGHTA and FQGNSA. CDR3 size: 17 residues. In nucleotides, the CDR3 is TGTGCCAGCAGCTTAGTTGGGACAGCTTATAGCAATCAGCCCCAGCATTTT. This gives the protein CASSLVGTAYSNQPQHF.

The chain recombines TRBV10-3 with TRBJ2-7; either TRBD1 or TRBD2 may fit D (5 bases each). The end of the DNA is better explained by TRBJ2-5, so the J call may be wrong. The germline V gene has CDR1 ENHRY and CDR2 SYGVKD. This CDR3 is built from 13 residues. This CDR3 is CAIWDRGEETQYF. CDR3 DNA sequence: TGTGCCATCTGGGACCGCGGTGAAGAGACCCAGTACTTC.

The chain carries TRBV10-3 and TRBJ2-3, with D perhaps given as TRBD1 or TRBD2 (7 bases each). Trimming removed 6 bases from V and 5 bases from J, with 12 bases in between. Germline lookup yields CDR1 ENHRY and CDR2 SYGVKD. This CDR3 region has 13 residues. The CDR3 reads CAISTGEGDTQYF. The CDR3 DNA reads TGTGCCATCAGCACAGGGGAGGGAGATACGCAGTATTTT.

This clonotype was counted between two and nine times. This chain joins TRBV20-1 and TRBJ1-5; a possible D gene is TRBD1 (6 bases). CDR3 length: 13 residues. The germline V gene encodes CDR1 DFQATT and CDR2 SNEGSKA (reference sequence). Trimming removed 6 bases from V and 2 bases from J, with 11 bases in between. CDR3 sequence reads: CSARSGGNQPQHF. CDR3 bases: TGCAGTGCCAGATCAGGGGGCAATCAGCCCCAGCATTTT.

The chain couples TRBV20-1 to TRBJ2-2; D gene ambiguous. The CDR3 extends over 16 amino acids. Germline loops: CDR1 DFQATT, CDR2 SNEGSKA (reference sequence). V lost 0 bases and J lost 2, with 13 bases in between. The CDR3 DNA reads TGCAGTGCTAGAGATCTAGAGGCAACTAACACCGGGGAGCTGTTTTTT. Residues: CSARDLEATNTGELFF.

The chain employs TRBV5-6 and TRBJ2-3; no definite D call. Germline V CDR1 and CDR2: SGHDT, YYEEEE. The V end was cut by 4 bases, the J end by 4 bases, with 19 bases between. This CDR3 is 16 amino acids long. CDR3 DNA sequence: TGTGCCAGCAGCATGGGTCCAGGAGCTTTCCCAGATACGCAGTATTTT. Its translation is CASSMGPGAFPDTQYF.

This clonotype occurred once. A read error is possible here, since a much larger clone lies one base away. The chain is built from TRBV6-1 and TRBJ1-2; possibly TRBD1 for D (6 bases). Germline values: CDR1 MNHNS, CDR2 SASEGT. The CDR3 contains 12 residues. V was pared by 10 bases and J by 2 bases, with 11 bases between. This CDR3 reads CANSDRNYGYTF. The CDR3 bases are TGTGCCAACAGCGACAGGAACTATGGCTACACCTTC.

The chain couples TRBV5-1 to TRBJ2-5; 11 bases are shared with TRBD2. Trimming at V came to 1 base and at J to 4 bases, leaving 15 bases not matched to a gene. This CDR3 is 19 amino acids long. Germline V gene lookup returns CDR1 SGHRS and CDR2 YFSETQ. In nucleotides, the CDR3 is TGCGCCAGCAGCTTGATTAATACTCTAGCGGGAGGTAGTATAGAGACCCAGTACTTC. This translates into CASSLINTLAGGSIETQYF.

This clonotype came up many times. The chain has TRBV4-3 and TRBJ2-3, with D possibly TRBD1 on 5 matching bases. CDR1 is LGHNA and CDR2 is YSLEER in the germline V gene. V was shortened by 0 bases and J by 1 base, with 11 bases between the two germline ends. CDR3 length: 16 amino acids. CDR3 DNA: TGCGCCAGCAGCCAAGACACAGGAGACCGCACAGATACGCAGTATTTT. Its protein product is CASSQDTGDRTDTQYF.

The chain employs TRBV5-5 and TRBJ1-2; perhaps TRBD1 as D (6 bases). The CDR3 has 15 amino acids. Germline V CDR1 and CDR2: SGHKS, YYEKEE (reference sequence). V lost 0 bases, J lost 4 bases, and 13 bases lay in between. The DNA of the CDR3 is TGTGCCAGCAGCTTGGGGTACCGGGGGCCCTATGGCTACACCTTC. As protein: CASSLGYRGPYGYTF.

In its sample, this clonotype was seen a few times. The chain couples TRBV10-3 to TRBJ2-1; 14 nucleotides match TRBD2. The CDR3 covers 19 residues. Trimming took 3 bases from V and 0 from J; bases not matched to a gene: 7. Per the germline V gene, CDR1 is ENHRY and CDR2 is SYGVKD. CDR3 coding DNA: TGTGCCATCAGTGACCCGACTAGCGGGGGGGCCCTCTCCTACAATGAGCAGTTCTTC. Protein sequence: CAISDPTSGGALSYNEQFF.

This clonotype was seen only once. The chain recombines TRBV3-1 with TRBJ1-1; 9 nucleotides align to TRBD1. J lost 4 bases, V lost 4 bases, and 10 bases had no gene match. Germline loops: CDR1 LGHDT, CDR2 YNNKEL (reference sequence). This CDR3 is 16 amino acids long. The DNA for the CDR3 is TGTGCCAGCAGCCCCCGGGACAGGGCGGCTAGCACTGAAGCTTTCTTT. Translated: CASSPRDRAASTEAFF.

This clonotype turned up a few times. This sequence joins TRBV18 and TRBJ1-2; TRBD1 matches at 8 bases. The J segment lost 6 bases and the V segment lost 3 bases, leaving 6 bases of the junction unmatched. The germline CDR1 and CDR2 sequences are KGHSH and LQKENI. The CDR3 extends over 14 amino acids. CDR3 DNA sequence: TGTGCCAGCTCACCGGACAGGGCGGGGAATGGCTACACCTTC. This translates into CASSPDRAGNGYTF.

The V call is TRBV29-1, the J call TRBJ2-4; D is tentatively TRBD1 or TRBD2 (6 bases each). There are 18 residues in the CDR3. Per germline, CDR1 SQVTM and CDR2 ANQGSEA. V was trimmed by 2 bases and J by 1 base, leaving 21 bases between them. CDR3: CSVENPGDTGLAKNIQYF. DNA for the CDR3: TGCAGCGTTGAAAACCCGGGGGACACGGGTCTGGCCAAAAACATTCAGTACTTC.